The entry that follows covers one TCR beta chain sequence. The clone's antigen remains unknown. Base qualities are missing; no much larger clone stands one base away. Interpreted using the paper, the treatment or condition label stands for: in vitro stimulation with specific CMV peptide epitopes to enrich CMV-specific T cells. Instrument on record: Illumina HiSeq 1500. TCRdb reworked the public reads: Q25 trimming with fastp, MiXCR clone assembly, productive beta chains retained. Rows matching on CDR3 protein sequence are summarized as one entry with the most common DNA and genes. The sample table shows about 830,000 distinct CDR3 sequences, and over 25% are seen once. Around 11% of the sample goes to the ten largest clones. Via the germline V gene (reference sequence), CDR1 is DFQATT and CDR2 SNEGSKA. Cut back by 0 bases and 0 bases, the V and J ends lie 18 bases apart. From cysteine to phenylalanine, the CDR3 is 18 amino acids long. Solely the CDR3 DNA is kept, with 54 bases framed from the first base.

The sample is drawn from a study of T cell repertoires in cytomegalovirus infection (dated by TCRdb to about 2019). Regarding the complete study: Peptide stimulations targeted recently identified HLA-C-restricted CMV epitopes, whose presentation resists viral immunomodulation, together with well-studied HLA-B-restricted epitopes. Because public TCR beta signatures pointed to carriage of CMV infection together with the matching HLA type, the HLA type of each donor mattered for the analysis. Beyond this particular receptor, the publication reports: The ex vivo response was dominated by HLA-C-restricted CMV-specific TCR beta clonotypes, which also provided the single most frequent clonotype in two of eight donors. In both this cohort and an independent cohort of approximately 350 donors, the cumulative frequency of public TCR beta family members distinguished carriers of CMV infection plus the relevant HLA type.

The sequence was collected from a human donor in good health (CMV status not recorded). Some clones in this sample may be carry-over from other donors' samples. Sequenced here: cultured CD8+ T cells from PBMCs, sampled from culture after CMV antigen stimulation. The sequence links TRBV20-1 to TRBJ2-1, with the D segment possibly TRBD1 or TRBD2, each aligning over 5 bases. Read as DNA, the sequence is TGCAGTGCTAGAGACTACCGGGACGCCAGAAGCTCCTACAATGAGCAGTTCTTC. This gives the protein CSARDYRDARSSYNEQFF.